What follows is one T cell receptor beta chain and its context. Mouse gene names apply. Sequencing ends 1 residue short of the CDR3 end; the germline J gene provides the rest. This table comes from immunoSEQ multiplex PCR, and its TCRdb copy is limited to in-frame clones, with some not included. The sample includes tens of thousands of clones, roughly three quarters of them seen just once. The sample comes from a study of tissue T cells after allogeneic stem cell transplantation. V was shortened by 1 base and J by 3 bases, with 7 bases between the two germline ends. The CDR3 spans 14 residues. Germline CDR1 and CDR2: LGHNA and YNLKQL (reference sequence).

This rearrangement joins TRBV5 to TRBJ2-1, with a weak D call TRBD1 (6 bases). The source of this sequence is a female BALB/c mouse in good health. For this strain, the MHC haplotype corresponds to H2-d. The sequencing sample was made of blood. The covered CDR3 bases are TGTGCCAGCAGCCAAGGCAGGGGCTATGCTGAGCAGTTC. It translates to CASSQGRGYAEQF. The entire CDR3 is CASSQGRGYAEQFF.